This is a list of T cell receptor beta chains from one sample in a study of blood T cell repertoires in COVID-19. The protocol was immunoSEQ multiplex PCR, while the TCRdb copy is restricted to in-frame clones and leaves out a portion. Altogether tens of thousands of clones are present, over 65% being singletons, with the ten largest covering under 40%. The sequencing sample was made of peripheral blood. The receptor source for this set is a woman in her 70s with acute or convalescent COVID-19. Each CDR3 is given with its conserved first and last residue. A D gene is named only where the DNA matches it firmly. The size of a clone is reported for some rows only, either as once, few or many, or as a class for expanded clones.

v_call	j_call	clone_size	d_call	cdr3_aa	cdr3_nt
TRBV28	TRBJ1-4	.	.	CASKDGGVVNEKLFF	TGTGCCAGCAAGGACGGAGGGGTAGTGAATGAAAAACTGTTTTTT
TRBV3-1/TRBV3-2	TRBJ1-2	few	.	CASSQDGGGYTF	TGTGCCAGCAGCCAAGATGGAGGGGGCTACACCTTC
TRBV9	TRBJ2-1	.	.	CASSPRSGYSYNEQFF	TGTGCCAGCAGCCCCAGATCGGGTTACTCCTACAATGAGCAGTTCTTC
TRBV6-6	TRBJ1-6	.	.	CASSMDSIRRSPLHF	TGTGCCAGCAGTATGGACAGTATTCGGCGGTCACCCCTCCACTTT
TRBV11-2	TRBJ2-1	.	.	CASSFQGFSYNEQFF	TGTGCCAGCAGTTTCCAGGGGTTTTCCTACAATGAGCAGTTCTTC
TRBV28	TRBJ2-7	.	TRBD2	CASSGSSGNYEQYF	TGTGCCAGCAGTGGTTCTAGCGGGAATTACGAGCAGTACTTC
TRBV18	TRBJ1-1	.	.	CASSPPGGAEAFF	TGTGCCAGCTCACCCCCGGGTGGCGCTGAAGCTTTCTTT
TRBV27	TRBJ2-7	.	TRBD2	CASSLRSGAGAFYEQYF	TGTGCCAGCAGTCTTCGCTCCGGAGCGGGGGCCTTCTACGAGCAGTACTTC
TRBV5-4	TRBJ1-2	.	TRBD1	CASSLADRPRDYGYTF	TGTGCCAGCAGCTTGGCGGACAGGCCCCGGGACTATGGCTACACCTTC
TRBV10-3	TRBJ1-4	.	.	CAISERLVQGDEKLFF	TGTGCCATCAGTGAGAGACTTGTACAGGGTGATGAAAAACTGTTTTTT
TRBV27	TRBJ2-3	.	.	CASSFIGDTQYF	TGTGCCAGCAGTTTTATCGGAGATACGCAGTATTTT
TRBV19	TRBJ1-1	.	TRBD1	CASSRVGQGVAHTEAFF	TGTGCCAGTAGTCGGGTGGGACAGGGAGTAGCCCACACTGAAGCTTTCTTT
TRBV9	TRBJ1-2	once	.	CASSSQGANYGYTF	TGTGCCAGCAGCTCACAGGGCGCTAACTATGGCTACACCTTC
TRBV2	TRBJ2-1	.	.	CASSEQLVSYNEQFF	TGTGCCAGCAGTGAACAACTTGTTTCCTACAATGAGCAGTTCTTC
TRBV19	TRBJ1-1	.	.	CASLLQGEIAEAFF	TGTGCCAGTTTATTACAGGGCGAGATCGCTGAAGCTTTCTTT
TRBV9	TRBJ2-2	.	TRBD1	CASSVRTGFNTGELFF	TGTGCCAGCAGCGTGAGGACAGGATTTAACACCGGGGAGCTGTTTTTT
TRBV12-3/TRBV12-4	TRBJ2-7	.	.	CASSLGLYEQYF	TGTGCCAGCAGTTTAGGGCTCTACGAGCAGTACTTC
TRBV2	TRBJ1-2	.	.	CASSEEIPGTNYGYTF	TGTGCCAGCAGTGAAGAAATCCCCGGGACAAACTATGGCTACACCTTC
TRBV28	TRBJ2-7	.	TRBD1	CASRRTGNSYEQYF	TGTGCCAGCAGGAGGACAGGGAACTCCTACGAGCAGTACTTC
TRBV7-7	TRBJ1-3	.	.	CASSQTAGGPGNTIYF	TGTGCCAGCAGTCAAACGGCGGGGGGGCCTGGAAACACCATATATTTT
TRBV3-1/TRBV3-2	TRBJ2-7	.	.	CASSQGPRRSVF	TGTGCCAGCAGCCAAGGCCCCCGGCGAAGCGTCTTC
TRBV7-3	TRBJ1-1	.	.	CASSLDRTGLTEAFF	TGTGCCAGCAGCTTAGACCGGACGGGACTCACTGAAGCTTTCTTT
TRBV19	TRBJ2-3	.	TRBD2	CASKRGSTDTQYF	TGTGCCAGTAAGCGGGGGAGCACAGATACGCAGTATTTT
TRBV12-3/TRBV12-4	TRBJ1-6	few	.	CASSPDSYSPLHF	TGTGCCAGCAGTCCGGACAGTTATTCACCCCTCCACTTT
TRBV28	TRBJ1-2	.	.	CAVLSGYGYTF	TGTGCCGTACTGTCCGGGTATGGCTACACCTTC
TRBV2	TRBJ2-7	.	.	CASTTPSSTYEQYF	TGTGCCAGCACGACACCATCTAGCACCTACGAGCAGTACTTC
TRBV7-8	TRBJ2-3	.	.	CASSLLLAITDTQYF	TGTGCCAGCAGCTTACTCCTAGCGATCACAGATACGCAGTATTTT
TRBV12-3/TRBV12-4	TRBJ2-2	.	TRBD1	CASGHRGAGELFF	TGTGCCAGCGGCCACAGGGGGGCCGGGGAGCTGTTTTTT
TRBV15	TRBJ2-7	few	.	CATSRTSQGYEQYF	TGTGCCACCAGCAGAACCTCACAGGGTTACGAGCAGTACTTC
TRBV2	TRBJ2-3	once	TRBD2	CASKASGADTQYF	TGTGCCAGCAAGGCTAGCGGGGCGGATACGCAGTATTTT
TRBV30	TRBJ1-1	.	.	CAWKGGENTEAFF	TGTGCCTGGAAGGGCGGGGAGAACACTGAAGCTTTCTTT
TRBV9	TRBJ1-2	.	.	CASSPGGGFGYGYTF	TGTGCCAGCAGCCCAGGTGGGGGGTTCGGCTATGGCTACACCTTC
TRBV4-1	TRBJ2-1	.	TRBD2	CASSQILAGGNEQFF	TGCGCCAGCAGCCAAATTCTAGCGGGGGGAAATGAGCAGTTCTTC
TRBV5-6	TRBJ1-2	.	.	CASSREYGYTF	TGTGCCAGCAGCCGGGAGTACGGCTACACCTTC
TRBV4-3	TRBJ1-2	.	TRBD1	CASSQEQGMYGYTF	TGCGCCAGCAGCCAAGAACAGGGGATGTACGGCTACACCTTC
TRBV28	TRBJ2-1	.	TRBD1	CASRPTGGAGKAQFF	TGTGCCAGCCGCCCGACAGGGGGCGCGGGCAAGGCGCAGTTCTTC
TRBV6-5	TRBJ2-7	once	.	CAARGVYEQYF	TGTGCCGCCCGAGGCGTGTACGAGCAGTACTTC
TRBV29-1	TRBJ1-2	.	.	CSVGTEDGYTF	TGCAGCGTTGGGACAGAGGATGGCTACACCTTC
TRBV10-3	TRBJ2-2	.	.	CASRLTTGELFF	TGTGCCAGTAGATTAACGACCGGGGAGCTGTTTTTT
TRBV28	TRBJ2-1	.	TRBD2	CASSQSGTSLTNEQFF	TGTGCCAGCAGCCAATCCGGGACTAGCCTTACCAATGAGCAGTTCTTC
TRBV27	TRBJ1-6	.	.	CASRPLEGSSYNSPLHF	TGTGCCAGCAGGCCTTTGGAGGGGAGCTCCTATAATTCACCCCTCCACTTT
TRBV9	TRBJ1-1	.	TRBD1	CASSPQGEGGNTEAFF	TGTGCCAGCAGCCCCCAGGGGGAAGGGGGCAACACTGAAGCTTTCTTT
TRBV19	TRBJ2-1	.	TRBD1	CASSPNPGQGNANEQFF	TGTGCCAGTAGTCCGAATCCGGGACAGGGCAATGCAAATGAGCAGTTCTTC
TRBV3-1/TRBV3-2	TRBJ2-7	.	.	CASSRPRAGNYEQYF	TGTGCCAGCAGCCGCCCCAGGGCAGGGAACTACGAGCAGTACTTC
TRBV11-3	TRBJ2-4	.	TRBD1	CASSLGQGNDIQYF	TGTGCCAGCAGCTTAGGACAGGGGAACGACATTCAGTACTTC